The 30 T cell receptor beta chains below all came from one sample that was sequenced in a study of T cells in Graves' hyperthyroidism and ophthalmopathy. Amplification of TCR beta CDR3 regions used RNA as the template. RT-PCR in the first round (using the HTBI primer set) targeted the TCR CDR3. TCRdb redid the calling of the multiplex PCR reads with MiXCR, one entry per CDR3 protein. The profile shows around 390,000 distinct CDR3 sequences, about 14% of them singletons. The sample consisted of blood. These TCRs come from a woman aged 25 to 39 with Graves' ophthalmopathy.

The chain combines TRBV10-1 with TRBJ2-7; D uncertain. Per germline, CDR1 WNHNN and CDR2 SYGVQD (reference sequence). V lost 0 bases and J lost 1, with 7 bases in between. The CDR3 length is 14 residues. In nucleotides, the CDR3 is TGCGCCAGCAGTGAGTCGATCGGATCCTACGAGCAGTACTTC. This sequence encodes CASSESIGSYEQYF.

The table lists this clonotype with many counts. The V gene is TRBV14, the J gene TRBJ2-1; 8 positions match TRBD2. The CDR3 is 17 residues long. Trimming cost V 0 bases and J 3 bases; bases outside gene matches: 7. Germline CDR1 SGHDN, CDR2 FVKESK. This CDR3 reads CASSQDGAGAFYNEQFF. The CDR3 bases are TGTGCCAGCAGCCAAGACGGAGCGGGGGCCTTCTACAATGAGCAGTTCTTC.

The table lists this clonotype with many counts. The chain employs TRBV27 and TRBJ2-7; TRBD1 matches 8 bases. This CDR3 spans 15 amino acids. Germline V gives CDR1 MNHEY, CDR2 SMNVEV (reference sequence). With V trimmed by 3 bases and J by 2 bases, 6 bases remained unmatched. The CDR3 bases are TGTGCCAGCAGTTTGTCCCAGGACAGGGCCTACGAGCAGTACTTC. This translates into CASSLSQDRAYEQYF.

J is TRBJ1-2 and V is TRBV7-9; 8 bases are shared with TRBD1. Germline V gene data show CDR1 as SEHNR and CDR2 as FQNEAQ (reference sequence). The CDR3 sequence is 14 residues long. V lost 7 bases and J lost 2; bases outside the gene matches: 6. CDR3 in DNA: TGTGCCAGCAACCGGGACAGGTACAACTATGGCTACACCTTC. This encodes CASNRDRYNYGYTF.

This clonotype was observed a few times. The chain recombines TRBV4-1 with TRBJ2-3; 9 positions agree with TRBD2. V shed 1 base, J shed 3 bases, and the junction held 11 bases outside the gene matches. The germline V gene has CDR1 MGHRA and CDR2 YSYEKL. The length of the CDR3 is 18 residues. The CDR3 DNA follows: TGCGCCAGCAGCCAAGGGGCTAGCGGGGCCCCGAGTACAGATACGCAGTATTTT. It yields the protein CASSQGASGAPSTDTQYF.

This clonotype has just a few counts. The genes are TRBV20-1 and TRBJ1-6, with a possible D match to TRBD1 (5 bases). This CDR3 is 15 amino acids long. V lost 5 bases, J lost 4 bases, and 15 bases lay in between. CDR1 is DFQATT, CDR2 SNEGSKA, per germline (reference sequence). This chain's CDR3 is CSAPTDTMYNSPLHF. The CDR3 region has the DNA TGCAGTGCTCCGACAGATACCATGTATAATTCACCCCTCCACTTT.

This clonotype appeared many times. V usage is TRBV7-8 and J usage is TRBJ1-5; 10 nucleotides match TRBD1. V lost 5 bases and J lost 5; bases outside the gene matches: 18. Germline CDR1 SGHVS, CDR2 FQNEAQ. CDR3 length: 19 residues. The CDR3 sequence: CASSLSLRQGAWRDQPQHF. CDR3 sequence (DNA): TGTGCCAGCAGCCTGTCCCTCAGACAGGGGGCTTGGAGGGATCAGCCCCAGCATTTT. The entire variable domain, with the rest obtained from reference TRBV7-8 and TRBJ1-5, is as follows: GAGVSQSPRYKVAKRGQDVALRCDPISGHVSLFWYQQALGQGPEFLTYFQNEAQLDKSGLPSDRFFAERPEGSVSTLKIQRTQQEDSAVYLCASSLSLRQGAWRDQPQHFGDGTRLSIL.

The chain carries TRBV20-1 and TRBJ2-2; 9 bases fit TRBD2. CDR3 length equals 19 residues. The V gene end was trimmed by 4 bases and the J gene end by 0 bases; junction bases not matched to a gene: 15. Germline V gives CDR1 DFQATT, CDR2 SNEGSKA (reference sequence). The CDR3 coding sequence is TGCAGTGCTAAAGCGTTGAAGGAAGCGGGGGGCCCGAACACCGGGGAGCTGTTTTTT. Translating gives CSAKALKEAGGPNTGELFF.

This clonotype was found a few times. This chain links TRBV2 with TRBJ2-6; D is undetermined. The CDR3 has 16 amino acids. The germline V gene has CDR1 SNHLY and CDR2 FYNNEI. The V and J ends lost 4 bases and 0 bases respectively, with 10 bases between them. This chain's CDR3 is CASSGLASSGANVLTF. The CDR3 bases are TGTGCCAGCAGTGGTCTGGCGAGCTCTGGGGCCAACGTCCTGACTTTC.

This clonotype was recorded at least ten times. V usage is TRBV10-3 and J usage is TRBJ1-4; D might be TRBD1 (5 bases). This CDR3 comprises 14 residues. Germline CDR1 ENHRY, CDR2 SYGVKD. V lost 10 bases, J lost 8 bases, and 20 bases lay in between. CDR3 amino acids: CASKTGEGSEKLFF. In nucleotides, the CDR3 is TGTGCCAGCAAAACGGGGGAGGGTTCGGAAAAACTGTTTTTT.

The chain joins TRBV6-1 to TRBJ2-2, with 10 bases identical to TRBD2. CDR1 is MNHNS, CDR2 SASEGT, per germline. This CDR3 region has 16 residues. V dropped 2 bases and J dropped 6; count of bases not matched to a gene: 6. This chain's CDR3 is CASSEYLAGVSGELFF. DNA for the CDR3: TGTGCCAGCAGTGAATACCTAGCGGGGGTGTCCGGGGAGCTGTTTTTT.

This clonotype has ten or more counts. V gene TRBV14 combines with J gene TRBJ2-1; unclear D gene. Germline CDR1 reads SGHDN; CDR2 reads FVKESK. The CDR3 has 15 amino acids. Trimming cost V 1 base and J 7 bases, with 14 bases left between them. The DNA for the CDR3 is TGTGCCAGCAGCCAAGGTTCTGGTCAGTTGAATGAGCAGTTCTTC. Protein sequence: CASSQGSGQLNEQFF.

The chain carries TRBV20-1 and TRBJ2-5; the match to TRBD1 covers 7 bases. This CDR3 is 14 amino acids long. CDR1 and CDR2 (germline): DFQATT, SNEGSKA (reference sequence). Unmatched junction bases numbered 9, after V lost 3 bases and J lost 5 bases. The CDR3 reads CSASSGQVSETQYF. CDR3 bases: TGCAGTGCTAGTTCCGGACAGGTTAGCGAGACCCAGTACTTC.

There are many counts of this clonotype. As DNA, the CDR3 is TGTGCCAGCAGCTTATCCGCCTTGAACGAAAAACTGTTTTTT. Its translation: CASSLSALNEKLFF. The rearrangement joins TRBV7-9 to TRBJ1-4; D is undetermined. The CDR3 totals 14 residues. The ends were cut back, 2 bases at V and 8 bases at J, with 12 bases in the middle. From germline, CDR1 is SEHNR and CDR2 FQNEAQ (reference sequence).

With regard to this clonotype: It may be a read error: a sequence one base away is much more abundant. This chain links TRBV12-3 or TRBV12-4 with TRBJ1-5; maybe TRBD1 (5 bases). The germline V and J ends were trimmed by 2 bases and 4 bases, with 9 bases remaining between them. The CDR3 is made up of 14 amino acids. CDR3 amino acids: CASSLSRENQPQHF. The DNA for the CDR3 is TGTGCCAGCAGTTTAAGCAGGGAGAATCAGCCCCAGCATTTT.

There are a few counts of this clonotype. V gene TRBV20-1 combines with J gene TRBJ1-5, with 11 bases identical to TRBD1. CDR3 size: 14 residues. The germline V gene encodes CDR1 DFQATT and CDR2 SNEGSKA (reference sequence). The J segment lost 7 bases and the V segment lost 6 bases, leaving 8 bases of the junction unmatched. The CDR3 sequence: CSAKAGTGGQPQHF. The CDR3 bases are TGCAGTGCGAAGGCCGGGACAGGGGGGCAGCCCCAGCATTTT.

This clonotype has at least ten counts. CDR3 residues: CASKDLRGSGRQPQHF. CDR3 DNA sequence: TGTGCCAGCAAGGATCTCAGGGGGTCAGGGCGACAGCCCCAGCATTTT. This rearrangement joins TRBV28 to TRBJ1-5; 7 nucleotides agree with TRBD1. Germline V lookup: CDR1 MDHEN, CDR2 SYDVKM. Trimming removed 7 bases from V and 7 bases from J; junction bases left unmatched: 16. CDR3 length: 16 amino acids.

This sequence joins TRBV5-6 and TRBJ2-2; no firm D call. The CDR3 consists of 15 residues. Trimming cost V 4 bases and J 4 bases, with 14 bases left between them. CDR1 is SGHDT and CDR2 is YYEEEE in the germline V gene. The CDR3 DNA reads TGTGCCAGCAGCCCAGACCCGCAGAGCACCGGGGAGCTGTTTTTT. This codes for CASSPDPQSTGELFF.

In this sample, this clonotype turned up many times. This chain connects TRBV20-1 to TRBJ2-3; 9 nucleotides agree with TRBD2. The CDR3 covers 15 residues. Germline V gene lookup returns CDR1 DFQATT and CDR2 SNEGSKA (reference sequence). V lost 7 bases, J lost 2 bases, and 10 bases stayed unmatched. The CDR3 is CSGGAGGSVTDTQYF. CDR3 coding DNA: TGCAGTGGAGGGGCGGGGGGGTCGGTCACAGATACGCAGTATTTT.

This clonotype was observed at least ten times. V is TRBV20-1 and J is TRBJ2-2; maybe TRBD1 (6 bases). Between the trimmed V and J ends, which lost 6 bases and 3 bases, there was a span of 14 bases. Germline V gene lookup returns CDR1 DFQATT and CDR2 SNEGSKA (reference sequence). CDR3 length: 14 amino acids. DNA of the CDR3: TGCAGTGCGCGACAGGCGGGTTACACCGGGGAGCTGTTTTTT. Protein product: CSARQAGYTGELFF.

This clonotype was counted between two and nine times. V gene TRBV20-1 combines with J gene TRBJ1-2; 11 bases match TRBD1. The CDR3 spans 13 residues. V gave up 6 bases and J gave up 5 bases; unmatched junction bases: 5. Germline-derived CDR1 and CDR2 are DFQATT and SNEGSKA (reference sequence). CDR3 sequence: CSATGTGGYGYTF. The CDR3 DNA sequence: TGCAGTGCGACCGGGACAGGGGGATATGGCTACACCTTC.

This clonotype was picked up many times. The chain employs TRBV27 and TRBJ2-3, with 12 nucleotides matching TRBD2. Germline CDR1 is MNHEY and CDR2 is SMNVEV (reference sequence). V gave up 4 bases and J gave up 6 bases; unmatched junction bases: 11. The length of the CDR3 is 17 residues. The CDR3 sequence: CASSSYSSGGAGDTQYF. The CDR3 DNA reads TGTGCCAGCAGTTCCTACTCTAGCGGGGGGGCCGGTGATACGCAGTATTTT.

This clonotype was seen at least ten times. The chain combines TRBV3-1 with TRBJ2-7, with 7 bases aligning to TRBD1. Losses at the gene ends were 5 bases for V and 4 bases for J; bases not matched to a gene: 8. CDR3 size: 14 residues. Germline lookup yields CDR1 LGHDT and CDR2 YNNKEL (reference sequence). CDR3: CASSFWGQTYEQYF. CDR3 coding DNA: TGTGCCAGCAGCTTTTGGGGACAGACTTACGAGCAGTACTTC.

This clonotype was seen at least ten times. The CDR3 is CATSSTPDGKSYEQYF. The CDR3 nucleotides are TGTGCCACCAGCAGCACTCCGGACGGGAAATCCTACGAGCAGTACTTC. The chain uses TRBV15 and TRBJ2-7; D possibly corresponds to TRBD2 (5 bases). Trimming pared 3 bases from V and 1 base from J, leaving 16 bases between. Germline V gives CDR1 LNHNV, CDR2 YYDKDF (reference sequence). There are 16 residues in the CDR3.

Ten or more counts support this clonotype. CDR3 sequence reads: CASSPTSPDTQYF. The CDR3 nucleotides are TGTGCCAGCAGTCCGACTAGCCCAGATACGCAGTATTTT. The V call is TRBV12-3 or TRBV12-4, the J call TRBJ2-3; TRBD2 matches at 7 bases. The CDR3 length is 13 residues. With V trimmed by 5 bases and J by 4 bases, 3 bases remained unmatched.

This clonotype was recorded many times. The chain employs TRBV6-1 and TRBJ1-1, with D maybe TRBD1 (6 bases). The germline V gene encodes CDR1 MNHNS and CDR2 SASEGT. Trimming removed 5 bases from V and 0 bases from J, with 13 bases in between. The CDR3 extends over 15 amino acids. The DNA of the CDR3 is TGTGCCAGCAGTAAAAGGGACACGATGAACACTGAAGCTTTCTTT. Translated, it gives CASSKRDTMNTEAFF.

This clonotype was recorded many times. The chain employs TRBV28 and TRBJ1-6, with a tentative D call TRBD1 (5 bases). The CDR3 has 13 amino acids. Per germline, CDR1 MDHEN and CDR2 SYDVKM. Trimming pared 2 bases from V and 11 bases from J, leaving 10 bases between. CDR3 in DNA: TGTGCCAGCAGTTTAGGGGCGGGAGCACCCCTCCACTTT. Translating it yields CASSLGAGAPLHF.

This clonotype turned up a few times. The J gene is TRBJ1-5, the V gene TRBV7-9, with D possibly being TRBD1 (6 bases). Germline V gives CDR1 SEHNR, CDR2 FQNEAQ (reference sequence). The length of the CDR3 is 17 residues. Trimming removed 5 bases from V and 5 bases from J, with 22 bases in between. The CDR3 DNA follows: TGTGCCAGCAGCGTCGGGACCAATTGGGGGCGGGATCAGCCCCAGCATTTT. It yields the protein CASSVGTNWGRDQPQHF.

This clonotype has ten or more counts. The chain couples TRBV3-1 to TRBJ2-7; either TRBD1 or TRBD2 may fit D (5 bases each). V was pared by 0 bases and J by 4 bases, with 16 bases between. CDR1 LGHDT and CDR2 YNNKEL come from the germline V gene (reference sequence). This CDR3 region has 16 residues. CDR3 sequence reads: CASSQDRGRRGYEQYF. CDR3 bases: TGTGCCAGCAGCCAAGATCGGGGACGTCGGGGATACGAGCAGTACTTC.

This clonotype was recorded at least ten times. V and J are TRBV30 and TRBJ1-1; 9 bases agree with TRBD1. The CDR3 sequence is 16 residues long. J was trimmed by 4 bases and V by 0 bases; bases with no gene match: 9. Looked up from germline, CDR1 is GTSNPN and CDR2 is SVGIG (reference sequence). The chain's CDR3 is CAWSVTRTGESTEAFF. DNA for the CDR3: TGTGCCTGGAGTGTTACCCGGACAGGGGAGTCCACTGAAGCTTTCTTT. Supplemented by reference TRBV30 and TRBJ1-1, the full variable domain reads SQTIHQWPATLVQPVGSPLSLECTVEGTSNPNLYWYRQAAGRGLQLLFYSVGIGQISSEVPQNLSASRPQDRQFILSSKKLLLSDSGFYLCAWSVTRTGESTEAFFGQGTRLTVV.